This TCR beta chain is drawn from a study of identical twins. Turning to this clonotype: Its cognate antigen is unknown.

In TCRdb, the 5' RACE reads were re-called with MiXCR into one record per CDR3 protein. Of 400,000 to 500,000 distinct CDR3 sequences in the sample, 13% to 15% were seen once. Study results and limitations: Where out-of-frame alpha sequences were twin-shared, they showed excess low generation probability.

The germline V gene encodes CDR1 SGHVS and CDR2 FQNEAQ. This CDR3 is 16 amino acids long. Trimming took off 7 bases at V and 6 bases at J, with 22 bases between the two ends. These data were likewise used in another study, on yellow fever vaccine responses in identical twins.

The source material was CD4+ T cells sorted from blood. This TCR was sampled from a woman aged 18-30 years in good health. This sequence joins TRBV7-8 and TRBJ2-1; the D gene is possibly TRBD2 (7 bases). In DNA form, the CDR3 reads TGTGCCAGCACCTACGGCAAGGGGGGGGCGGGCAATGAGCAGTTCTTC. Translated, it gives CASTYGKGGAGNEQFF.